This TCR beta chain was recorded in a study of cytomegalovirus exposure and HLA in healthy donors. This CDR3 is built from 13 residues. Germline V lookup: CDR1 SGHTA, CDR2 FQGNSA. Trimming shortened V by 5 bases and J by 5 bases, and 10 bases separated the two germline ends. Profiling relied on immunoSEQ multiplex PCR, and the TCRdb table lists in-frame clones only, not all of them. This sample has around 180,000 clones; roughly 84% occur once, and the top ten carry more than 6.5%. The V gene is TRBV7-2, the J gene TRBJ2-1, with D uncertain. Sequencing was carried out using PBMCs. This clonotype originated in a man younger than 35 in good health and CMV-seropositive. CDR3 coding DNA: TGTGCCAGCAGCCCTAATAGCCACAATGAGCAGTTCTTC. Its translation: CASSPNSHNEQFF.